One sample yielded the 25 T cell receptor beta chains listed below, sequenced in a study of vaccination effects on CD4 cells after COVID-19. Method: immunoSEQ multiplex PCR; TCRdb's copy keeps in-frame clones and lacks some. This table has some 74,000 clones, about 81% appearing once. These receptors have no known antigen. Sequencing followed a ViraFEST assay step that expanded antigen-specific CD4+ T cells with viral peptide pools. Scientists isolated CD4+ T cells after a roughly 9-day culture period ended. Participants received two doses of either the BNT162b2 or mRNA-1273 vaccine. Sequencing was performed on CD4+ T cells from PBMCs cultured with HCoV-229E spike peptides, taken after COVID-19 vaccination. Receptor source: a human donor who received a COVID-19 vaccine.

V gene TRBV4-1 combines with J gene TRBJ2-1; D call uncertain. The V gene's germline CDR1 is MGHRA and CDR2 YSYEKL. The ends were cut back, 1 base at V and 4 bases at J, with 14 bases in the middle. The CDR3 has 16 amino acids. The CDR3 nucleotides are TGCGCCAGCAGCCAAGCCGGCTACCAGGTATACAATGAGCAGTTCTTC. Encoded protein: CASSQAGYQVYNEQFF.

The V call is TRBV10-3, the J call TRBJ2-3; D remains unclear. The CDR3 runs 14 residues. Germline-derived CDR1 and CDR2 are ENHRY and SYGVKD. V shed 7 bases and J shed 0 bases, with 11 bases lying between them. This CDR3 is CAITGGPSTDTQYF. CDR3 sequence (DNA): TGTGCCATCACGGGCGGCCCTAGCACAGATACGCAGTATTTT.

V and J are TRBV18 and TRBJ2-5, with 9 bases lining up with TRBD2. J gave up 5 bases and V 0 bases, and 4 bases lay outside the gene matches. CDR1 and CDR2 from the germline V gene are KGHSH and LQKENI. The CDR3 consists of 15 residues. The CDR3 DNA reads as TGTGCCAGCTCACCACCAGGACTAGCGCGTGAGACCCAGTACTTC. As protein: CASSPPGLARETQYF. The full variable domain, with the rest looked up from reference TRBV18 and TRBJ2-5, is NAGVMQNPRHLVRRRGQEARLRCSPMKGHSHVYWYRQLPEEGLKFMVYLQKENIIDESGMPKERFSAEFPKEGPSILRIQQVVRGDSAAYFCASSPPGLARETQYFGPGTRLLVL.

The V gene is TRBV27, the J gene TRBJ1-6; the match to TRBD1 covers 9 bases. Germline trimming cut 5 bases from V and 7 bases from J; bases unmatched to any gene: 6. The CDR3 runs to 15 residues. CDR1 is MNHEY, CDR2 SMNVEV, per germline (reference sequence). In nucleotides, the CDR3 is TGTGCCAGCAGTCCTAGGACAGGGGAGAATTCACCCCTCCACTTT. Its translation is CASSPRTGENSPLHF.

The V gene is TRBV24-1, the J gene TRBJ2-5, with 8 nucleotides matching TRBD2. V trimming: 2 bases; J trimming: 1 base; junction bases outside the gene matches: 8. The CDR3 spans 17 residues. CDR1 KGHDR and CDR2 SFDVKD come from the germline V gene. The CDR3 sequence is CATSDSKLAGRQETQYF. The CDR3 coding sequence is TGTGCCACCAGTGATTCCAAATTAGCGGGGCGCCAAGAGACCCAGTACTTC.

V is TRBV24-1 and J is TRBJ2-2; no clear D. This CDR3 contains 13 residues. Germline V gene sequence: CDR1 KGHDR, CDR2 SFDVKD. Trimming took off 2 bases at V and 8 bases at J, with 8 bases between the two ends. The DNA for the CDR3 is TGTGCCACCAGTGATTGGAAGGAGGGGGAGCTGTTTTTT. Its translation: CATSDWKEGELFF.

This clone occurred once. The V call is TRBV5-1, the J call TRBJ1-4, with D possibly being TRBD1 (5 bases). Trimming took off 4 bases at V and 1 base at J, with 14 bases between the two ends. Germline assignment: CDR1 SGHRS and CDR2 YFSETQ. The CDR3 extends over 16 amino acids. The CDR3 loop is CASSPGTYLTNEKLFF. The CDR3 coding sequence is TGCGCCAGCAGCCCGGGGACTTACTTAACTAATGAAAAACTGTTTTTT. The full variable domain, with the rest looked up from reference TRBV5-1 and TRBJ1-4, is KAGVTQTPRYLIKTRGQQVTLSCSPISGHRSVSWYQQTPGQGLQFLFEYFSETQRNKGNFPGRFSGRQFSNSRSEMNVSTLELGDSALYLCASSPGTYLTNEKLFFGSGTQLSVL.

This clone came up a few times. This chain connects TRBV7-7 to TRBJ1-2; 7 bases align to TRBD1. Trimming cost V 1 base and J 7 bases; bases outside gene matches: 15. The CDR3 runs to 17 residues. Germline CDR1 reads SSHAT; CDR2 reads FNYEAQ (reference sequence). CDR3 in DNA: TGTGCCAGCAGCTTAGGACCCACTGACAGGGTAAGGGGTGGCTACACCTTC. Encoded protein: CASSLGPTDRVRGGYTF.

The rearrangement uses TRBV6-5 and TRBJ2-2; D is undetermined. In germline, CDR1 is MNHEY, CDR2 SVGAGI. V gave up 5 bases and J gave up 4 bases, with 5 bases separating them. This CDR3 is 12 amino acids long. CDR3 sequence reads: CASSPRTGELFF. The CDR3 DNA follows: TGTGCCAGCAGTCCCCGCACCGGGGAGCTGTTTTTT.

The chain is built from TRBV19 and TRBJ1-4, with unresolved D. Per germline, CDR1 LNHDA and CDR2 SQIVND (reference sequence). The CDR3 runs to 14 residues. Trimming pared 4 bases from V and 8 bases from J, leaving 14 bases between. CDR3 sequence reads: CASSNGKSGEKLFF. The CDR3 DNA reads TGTGCCAGTAGTAACGGAAAATCTGGAGAAAAACTGTTTTTT.

This sequence joins TRBV6-5 and TRBJ1-2; a weak D match, TRBD1 (6 bases). Germline values: CDR1 MNHEY, CDR2 SVGAGI. The CDR3 sequence is 15 residues long. V lost 4 bases and J lost 7, with 19 bases in between. Here the CDR3 reads CASSSPTGLLGGYTF. CDR3 sequence (DNA): TGTGCCAGCAGTTCCCCCACAGGGCTCCTGGGTGGCTACACCTTC.

V usage is TRBV6-2 or TRBV6-3 and J usage is TRBJ2-7; tentative D call: TRBD1 (5 bases). The V end lost 5 bases, the J end lost 6 bases, and 14 bases lay between the germline ends. CDR1 is MNHEY, CDR2 SVGEGT, per germline. There are 13 residues in the CDR3. This CDR3 reads CASSQGWKGEQYV. CDR3 nucleotides: TGTGCCAGCAGTCAGGGTTGGAAGGGCGAGCAGTACGTC.

This rearrangement joins TRBV6-5 to TRBJ2-7, with D unresolved. Between the trimmed V and J ends, which lost 4 bases and 3 bases, there was a span of 10 bases. CDR3 length equals 13 residues. CDR1 and CDR2 (germline): MNHEY, SVGAGI. CDR3 region: CASSFKAFYEQYV. The CDR3 bases are TGTGCCAGCAGTTTTAAGGCTTTCTACGAGCAGTACGTC.

This rearrangement joins TRBV29-1 to TRBJ1-4, with D unresolved. The CDR3 has 13 amino acids. The V end was cut by 7 bases, the J end by 8 bases, with 17 bases between. Germline CDR1 is SQVTM and CDR2 is ANQGSEA. The CDR3 DNA sequence: TGCAGCGCCTGCCCTCAGGAGGGAGAAAAACTGTTTTTT. Protein sequence: CSACPQEGEKLFF.

This sequence joins TRBV9 and TRBJ2-3, with a tentative D call TRBD1 (5 bases). The germline gives CDR1 SGDLS, CDR2 YYNGEE. The ends were cut back, 3 bases at V and 3 bases at J, with 11 bases in the middle. The CDR3 covers 14 residues. The CDR3 spells CASSGRQFTDTQYF. CDR3 DNA sequence: TGTGCCAGCAGCGGACGACAGTTTACAGATACGCAGTATTTT.

The rearrangement links TRBV10-1 to TRBJ2-7; D call uncertain. The CDR3 is made up of 13 amino acids. V gave up 3 bases and J gave up 3 bases, with 9 bases separating them. Germline V gene sequence: CDR1 WNHNN, CDR2 SYGVQD (reference sequence). The CDR3 nucleotides are TGCGCCAGCAGTGATGTTTGGTTCTACGAGCAGTACGTC. As protein: CASSDVWFYEQYV.

The chain joins TRBV9 to TRBJ2-1; TRBD1 is a possible D gene (7 bases). The CDR3 length is 15 residues. CDR1 and CDR2 (germline): SGDLS, YYNGEE. The germline V and J ends were trimmed by 0 bases and 9 bases, with 16 bases remaining between them. For the CDR3, the DNA is TGTGCCAGCAGCGTAGTTCCAGGGGGGTTGGGTGAGCAGTTCTTC. Protein: CASSVVPGGLGEQFF.

The chain has TRBV19 and TRBJ1-6; 11 bases are a match to TRBD1. Germline-derived CDR1 and CDR2 are LNHDA and SQIVND (reference sequence). The CDR3 is made up of 17 amino acids. Germline trimming cut 4 bases from V and 8 bases from J; bases unmatched to any gene: 10. The DNA for the CDR3 is TGTGCCAGTAGTAACCCTGGACAGGGGGCGACGGATTCACCCCTCCACTTT. Translating gives CASSNPGQGATDSPLHF.

This clone showed up just a few times. The chain has TRBV10-2 and TRBJ2-7, with 11 bases that match TRBD1. CDR3 size: 15 residues. Germline V gene sequence: CDR1 WSHSY, CDR2 SAAADI. V was pared by 5 bases and J by 2 bases, with 5 bases of the junction left unmatched. For the CDR3, the DNA is TGCGCCAGCAGTCAGGGACAGGGGGGCCCCTACGAGCAGTACGTC. Protein product: CASSQGQGGPYEQYV.

The chain couples TRBV4-1 to TRBJ2-5; TRBD2 matches 7 bases. Germline V lookup: CDR1 MGHRA, CDR2 YSYEKL. The trim removed 0 bases at V and 5 bases at J, leaving 15 bases unmatched. The CDR3 length is 18 residues. The CDR3 DNA follows: TGCGCCAGCAGCCAAGACGAACTAGCCGGGGGGTATTTGGAGACCCAGTACTTC. It specifies CASSQDELAGGYLETQYF.

The chain employs TRBV5-1 and TRBJ2-3; the match to TRBD2 covers 8 bases. Germline V gene sequence: CDR1 SGHRS, CDR2 YFSETQ. Germline trimming cut 5 bases from V and 2 bases from J; bases unmatched to any gene: 4. The CDR3 is made up of 14 amino acids. Here the CDR3 DNA reads TGCGCCAGCAGGTCGGGGGGGCACACAGATACGCAGTATTTT. Translating it yields CASRSGGHTDTQYF.

This clone was recorded a few times. The chain employs TRBV9 and TRBJ1-6, with D unclear. This CDR3 spans 14 amino acids. The V end was cut by 7 bases, the J end by 11 bases, with 19 bases between. Germline values: CDR1 SGDLS, CDR2 YYNGEE. In nucleotides, the CDR3 is TGTGCCAGCCAGCGTACGGCTTCAGAGACACCCCTCCACTTT. Amino acid sequence: CASQRTASETPLHF.

CDR3 amino acids: CASRFYTDTQYF. DNA of the CDR3: TGTGCCAGCAGGTTTTACACAGATACGCAGTATTTT. V gene TRBV6-5 combines with J gene TRBJ2-3; unclear D gene. This CDR3 comprises 12 residues. Trimming stripped 6 bases from V and 2 bases from J, with 6 bases between. From germline, CDR1 is MNHEY and CDR2 SVGAGI.

The genes are TRBV6-1 and TRBJ2-7; 10 positions agree with TRBD1. V shed 1 base, J shed 4 bases, and the junction held 4 bases outside the gene matches. CDR1 and CDR2 from the germline V gene are MNHNS and SASEGT. The CDR3 extends over 15 amino acids. CDR3: CASSEGQGAFYEQYV. The CDR3 nucleotides are TGTGCCAGCAGTGAAGGACAGGGGGCGTTTTACGAGCAGTACGTC.

V gene TRBV4-1 combines with J gene TRBJ1-2; D call uncertain. The V gene's germline CDR1 is MGHRA and CDR2 YSYEKL. The V end lost 0 bases, the J end lost 4 bases, and 15 bases lay between the germline ends. The CDR3 covers 16 residues. The CDR3 DNA follows: TGCGCCAGCAGCCAAGAGGAGGGAGTGGGCGTCTATGGCTACACCTTC. It codes for CASSQEEGVGVYGYTF.